The 24 T cell receptor beta chains below come from one sample, sequenced in a study of T cell responses to AZD1222 COVID-19 vaccine (dated by TCRdb to 2020 to 2022). The library was prepared using the immunoSEQ multiplex PCR assay. Imported from immuneACCESS, the table was reduced by TCRdb to in-frame sequences with V and J called. These copies leave out some clones; in studies compared against another copy, an unresolved V gene accounts for under half, and the cause of the remainder is not known. The sample data list 160,000 or so clones, and more than 80% of these were observed just once. The ten largest account for more than 4% of the sample. In light of the paper, this sample's time point label describes: about 28 days (+/-7) after the second vaccine dose. The meaning of the sample's treatment or condition label: meningococcal conjugate vaccine given as trial control. The sequenced sample was peripheral blood, obtained 28 days after the second dose of the MenACWY control vaccine. The receptor set was obtained from an adult who received the MenACWY meningococcal vaccine as a control.

The chain joins TRBV6-5 to TRBJ1-2; D may be TRBD1 (5 bases). The CDR3 is made up of 15 amino acids. Trimming removed 0 bases at V and 6 bases at J, with 14 bases between. The germline gives CDR1 MNHEY, CDR2 SVGAGI. CDR3 sequence (DNA): TGTGCCAGCAGTTACTCGATGTCGGGGACTGATGGCTACACCTTC. This gives the protein CASSYSMSGTDGYTF.

The chain is built from TRBV9 and TRBJ2-1; 7 bases are shared with TRBD2. The germline V gene encodes CDR1 SGDLS and CDR2 YYNGEE. The length of the CDR3 is 13 residues. The V and J ends lost 5 bases and 6 bases, in that order; junction bases with no gene match: 5. CDR3 nucleotides: TGTGCCAGCAGGGGCGGGAGTTCCAATGAGCAGTTCTTC. The encoded protein is CASRGGSSNEQFF.

This chain joins TRBV27 and TRBJ1-6; D unresolved. Germline V gene sequence: CDR1 MNHEY, CDR2 SMNVEV (reference sequence). The CDR3 spans 16 residues. Trimming left V 8 bases short and J 4 bases short, with 18 bases between. The DNA of the CDR3 is TGTGCCAGCTCCCCACGGGTCAGCCGTTATAATTCACCCCTCCACTTT. Translated: CASSPRVSRYNSPLHF.

The chain carries TRBV7-2 and TRBJ1-2, with D possibly matching TRBD1 (5 bases). There are 14 residues in the CDR3. Germline V gene sequence: CDR1 SGHTA, CDR2 FQGNSA. V was clipped by 1 base and J by 2 bases, with 8 bases between them. The CDR3 region is CASSLDGHNYGYTF. CDR3 DNA: TGTGCCAGCAGCTTAGATGGACACAACTATGGCTACACCTTC.

This clone was observed a few times. The chain uses TRBV10-3 and TRBJ1-2; D may be TRBD1 (5 bases). The CDR3 is 12 amino acids. Per germline, CDR1 ENHRY and CDR2 SYGVKD. Between the trimmed V and J ends, which lost 2 bases and 11 bases, there was a span of 12 bases. The CDR3 is CAISEKGMGYTF. Here the CDR3 DNA reads TGTGCCATCAGTGAGAAGGGGATGGGGTACACCTTC.

The V call is TRBV9, the J call TRBJ2-1; 7 nucleotides align to TRBD2. The CDR3 has 16 amino acids. Germline-derived CDR1 and CDR2 are SGDLS and YYNGEE. V shed 0 bases and J 2 bases; nucleotides not matched to a gene: 5. The CDR3 loop is CASSVDASGPYNEQFF. The CDR3 bases are TGTGCCAGCAGCGTAGATGCTAGCGGCCCCTACAATGAGCAGTTCTTC.

The rearrangement uses TRBV7-2 and TRBJ2-5, with D hard to call. This CDR3 comprises 14 residues. The germline V gene has CDR1 SGHTA and CDR2 FQGNSA. V lost 2 bases and J 7 bases, leaving 14 bases between the germline ends. CDR3 sequence reads: CASSLTALPSTQYF. The DNA of the CDR3 is TGTGCCAGCAGCTTAACAGCGCTCCCTTCGACCCAGTACTTC. Based on the CDR3 plus reference TRBV7-2 and TRBJ2-5, the full variable domain is GAGVSQSPSNKVTEKGKDVELRCDPISGHTALYWYRQSLGQGLEFLIYFQGNSAPDKSGLPSDRFSAERTGGSVSTLTIQRTQQEDSAVYLCASSLTALPSTQYFGPGTRLLVL.

The genes are TRBV28 and TRBJ1-1; D gene ambiguous. The CDR3 has 13 amino acids. V lost 5 bases, J lost 3 bases, and 10 bases lay in between. The germline V gene has CDR1 MDHEN and CDR2 SYDVKM. The CDR3 region has the DNA TGTGCCAGCAGTCCCCGACGGGACACTGAAGCTTTCTTT. Translated: CASSPRRDTEAFF.

The J gene is TRBJ1-2, the V gene TRBV28; 10 nucleotides align to TRBD1. This CDR3 region has 14 residues. Germline V CDR1 and CDR2: MDHEN, SYDVKM. V lost 8 bases, J lost 4 bases, and 7 bases stayed unmatched. CDR3 sequence: CASSLGTGAYGYTF. The CDR3 nucleotides read TGTGCCAGCTCCCTAGGGACAGGGGCCTATGGCTACACCTTC.

The chain couples TRBV6-5 to TRBJ1-5; D is unclear. CDR3 length equals 14 residues. The germline CDR1 and CDR2 sequences are MNHEY and SVGAGI. V was shortened by 0 bases and J by 5 bases, with 8 bases between the two germline ends. CDR3 amino acids: CASSYSAEHQPQHF. In DNA form, the CDR3 reads TGTGCCAGCAGTTACTCTGCAGAACATCAGCCCCAGCATTTT.

V gene TRBV30 combines with J gene TRBJ1-5; D remains ambiguous. The CDR3 sequence is 16 residues long. The germline V gene has CDR1 GTSNPN and CDR2 SVGIG (reference sequence). Trimming shortened V by 0 bases and J by 2 bases, and 14 bases separated the two germline ends. The CDR3 spells CAWSVGPPRGNQPQHF. The CDR3 DNA is TGTGCCTGGAGTGTGGGCCCCCCGAGGGGCAATCAGCCCCAGCATTTT.

J is TRBJ1-4 and V is TRBV2; the match to TRBD1 covers 10 bases. The V and J ends lost 6 bases and 6 bases, in that order; junction bases with no gene match: 7. Germline values: CDR1 SNHLY, CDR2 FYNNEI. CDR3 length: 15 amino acids. This chain's CDR3 is CASRPLGTGDEKLFF. The CDR3 DNA is TGTGCCAGCAGGCCGCTCGGGACAGGGGATGAAAAACTGTTTTTT.

V and J are TRBV4-3 and TRBJ1-5; weak D call: TRBD1 (5 bases). V was trimmed by 0 bases and J by 4 bases, leaving 10 bases between them. CDR3 length: 15 residues. Germline V gene lookup returns CDR1 LGHNA and CDR2 YSLEER. Here the CDR3 reads CASSQDEEGNQPQHF. The CDR3 region has the DNA TGCGCCAGCAGCCAAGATGAGGAGGGGAATCAGCCCCAGCATTTT.

This clone was found a few times. V and J are TRBV6-5 and TRBJ1-2; 7 nucleotides match TRBD1. The germline gives CDR1 MNHEY, CDR2 SVGAGI. The CDR3 consists of 16 residues. Unmatched junction bases numbered 7, after V lost 0 bases and J lost 3 bases. CDR3 coding DNA: TGTGCCAGCAGTTACTCCGCGACAGGGTCTGACTATGGCTACACCTTC. Translation: CASSYSATGSDYGYTF.

The rearrangement uses TRBV21-1 and TRBJ2-4; TRBD1 is the table's D call, not checked against the DNA. TRBV21-1 is classified as a pseudogene. CDR3 length equals 15 residues. The CDR3 loop is CASSRTAIAKNIQYF. The DNA for the CDR3 is TGTGCCAGCAGCAGGACAGCCATAGCCAAAAACATTCAGTACTTC.

V and J are TRBV19 and TRBJ1-4; D ambiguous. V gave up 3 bases and J gave up 8 bases, with 19 bases separating them. The CDR3 runs 16 residues. The germline V gene has CDR1 LNHDA and CDR2 SQIVND (reference sequence). The CDR3 spells CASSIGWQLGGEKLFF. CDR3 sequence (DNA): TGTGCCAGTAGTATCGGTTGGCAACTGGGAGGGGAAAAACTGTTTTTT.

This chain connects TRBV6-2 or TRBV6-3 to TRBJ1-2; D not certain. Germline V CDR1 and CDR2: MNHEY, SVGEGT. Deletions cut 5 bases from V and 9 bases from J, with 13 bases between. This CDR3 has 12 amino acids. This chain's CDR3 is CASSPERGRYTF. In DNA form, the CDR3 reads TGTGCCAGCAGTCCAGAGCGAGGACGCTACACCTTC.

This clone occurred a few times. Written as DNA, the CDR3 is TGTGCCAGCAGTTACTTCCGCCAAGAGACCCAGTACTTC. This translates into CASSYFRQETQYF. This chain uses TRBV6-5 with TRBJ2-5; D gene unclear. There are 13 residues in the CDR3. CDR1 and CDR2 (germline): MNHEY, SVGAGI. Trimming took off 1 base at V and 1 base at J, with 4 bases between the two ends.

This CDR3 reads CASSRGGTGNEQYF. DNA for the CDR3: TGTGCCAGCAGCCGAGGAGGGACAGGGAACGAGCAGTACTTC. This chain links TRBV7-9 with TRBJ2-7; 9 nucleotides agree with TRBD1. V shed 5 bases and J 5 bases; nucleotides not matched to a gene: 7. This CDR3 comprises 14 residues. CDR1 is SEHNR, CDR2 FQNEAQ, per germline (reference sequence).

The rearrangement joins TRBV9 to TRBJ1-1; D remains unclear. V shed 2 bases and J shed 5 bases, with 7 bases lying between them. Germline-derived CDR1 and CDR2 are SGDLS and YYNGEE. The CDR3 contains 12 residues. Here the CDR3 DNA reads TGTGCCAGCAGCGTCGGGATGACTGAAGCTTTCTTT. As protein: CASSVGMTEAFF.

The J gene is TRBJ2-7, the V gene TRBV9; maybe TRBD2 (7 bases). Trimming shortened V by 0 bases and J by 2 bases, and 12 bases separated the two germline ends. The CDR3 is made up of 15 amino acids. The V gene's germline CDR1 is SGDLS and CDR2 YYNGEE. In nucleotides, the CDR3 is TGTGCCAGCAGCGTAGCTGGGGGGGCACCCTACGAGCAGTACTTC. Protein: CASSVAGGAPYEQYF.

The gene calls are TRBV6-6 and TRBJ1-5; no clear D. The germline CDR1 and CDR2 sequences are MNHNY and SVGAGI (reference sequence). This CDR3 has 16 amino acids. Trimming shortened V by 6 bases and J by 1 base, and 16 bases separated the two germline ends. The DNA of the CDR3 is TGTGCCAGCAGCTACGGTCTCCTTGGGAGCAATCAGCCCCAGCATTTT. Amino acids: CASSYGLLGSNQPQHF.

The rearrangement uses TRBV19 and TRBJ2-7; 7 bases map to TRBD2. This CDR3 is 15 amino acids long. Trimming removed 3 bases from V and 3 bases from J; junction bases left unmatched: 8. The V gene's germline CDR1 is LNHDA and CDR2 SQIVND (reference sequence). The CDR3 region has the DNA TGTGCCAGTAGTATCTTCGCGGGAGCTGGCTACGAGCAGTACTTC. This codes for CASSIFAGAGYEQYF.

The chain employs TRBV21-1 and TRBJ2-1; whether TRBD1, the table's D call, matches the DNA was not checked. TRBV21-1 is noted as a pseudogene. The CDR3 runs to 18 residues. The CDR3 is CASISREGQEDLSDEQFF. The CDR3 region has the DNA TGTGCCAGCATCTCTCGTGAGGGACAGGAGGATTTGAGCGATGAGCAGTTCTTC.